The 20 T cell receptor beta chains reported below all come from one sample, sequenced in a study of blood T cell repertoires in COVID-19. Assay used: immunoSEQ multiplex PCR; TCRdb lists only in-frame clones, some missing. The sample records around 140,000 clones, approximately 88% being singletons. Sequenced material: peripheral blood. Every receptor here comes from a man between 65 and 85 years old with active COVID-19.

This rearrangement joins TRBV6-5 to TRBJ2-2; a weak D match, TRBD1 (6 bases). The V end lost 6 bases, the J end lost 3 bases, and 14 bases lay between the germline ends. Germline V gene sequence: CDR1 MNHEY, CDR2 SVGAGI. The CDR3 is 15 amino acids. This CDR3 reads CASRGSQGYTGELFF. In DNA form, the CDR3 reads TGTGCCAGCAGGGGGAGCCAGGGGTACACCGGGGAGCTGTTTTTT.

The gene calls are TRBV4-2 and TRBJ2-7; 8 nucleotides agree with TRBD2. With V trimmed by 4 bases and J by 6 bases, 11 bases remained unmatched. The V gene's germline CDR1 is LGHNA and CDR2 YNFKEQ. CDR3 length: 15 residues. The CDR3 protein is CASSPTAGTRGEQYF. As DNA, the CDR3 is TGTGCCAGCAGCCCGACGGCAGGGACTAGAGGCGAGCAGTACTTC.

This clone came up once. The CDR3 bases are TGTGCCAGCACGGGACAGCTTAATGAAAAACTGTTTTTT. Its translation is CASTGQLNEKLFF. V is TRBV6-5 and J is TRBJ1-4; TRBD1 aligns across 7 bases. CDR3 length: 13 residues. V lost 7 bases to trimming and J lost 4 bases; unmatched junction nucleotides: 3. The germline V gene has CDR1 MNHEY and CDR2 SVGAGI.

This chain links TRBV7-3 with TRBJ1-6; unclear D gene. The V and J ends lost 5 bases and 3 bases respectively, with 5 bases between them. Germline-derived CDR1 and CDR2 are SGHTA and FQGTGA. The CDR3 loop spans 13 amino acids. The CDR3 sequence is CASSRDYNSPLHF. The CDR3, as DNA: TGTGCCAGCAGCCGGGACTATAATTCACCCCTCCACTTT.

This rearrangement joins TRBV27 to TRBJ2-4; TRBD1 matches at 8 bases. Germline V gene data show CDR1 as MNHEY and CDR2 as SMNVEV (reference sequence). V lost 4 bases to trimming and J lost 1 base; unmatched junction nucleotides: 6. The CDR3 covers 16 residues. DNA of the CDR3: TGTGCCAGCAGTTACGCAGGGGGCGCCGCCAAAAACATTCAGTACTTC. Its translation is CASSYAGGAAKNIQYF.

The chain is built from TRBV5-4 and TRBJ2-3; D is ambiguous. Germline V gene sequence: CDR1 SGHNT, CDR2 YYREEE (reference sequence). V was pared by 4 bases and J by 6 bases, with 12 bases between. This CDR3 has 13 amino acids. The DNA for the CDR3 is TGTGCCAGCAGCACCCTCCCCAGGGATACGCAGTATTTT. Translating it yields CASSTLPRDTQYF.

This chain links TRBV9 with TRBJ2-5, with TRBD1 as a possible D gene (5 bases). V was shortened by 0 bases and J by 5 bases, with 14 bases between the two germline ends. This CDR3 has 15 amino acids. Germline-derived CDR1 and CDR2 are SGDLS and YYNGEE. The CDR3 region is CASSVGLAGPETQYF. The CDR3 nucleotides read TGTGCCAGCAGCGTAGGGTTGGCAGGGCCCGAGACCCAGTACTTC.

The rearrangement joins TRBV13 to TRBJ1-2; 9 nucleotides align to TRBD1. J was trimmed by 2 bases and V by 5 bases; bases with no gene match: 3. The length of the CDR3 is 14 residues. CDR1 and CDR2 from the germline V gene are PRHDT and FYEKMQ (reference sequence). The CDR3 protein is CASSPGQGNYGYTF. CDR3 DNA: TGTGCCAGCAGCCCCGGACAGGGGAACTATGGCTACACCTTC. The whole variable domain, filled in from reference TRBV13 and TRBJ1-2, reads AAGVIQSPRHLIKEKRETATLKCYPIPRHDTVYWYQQGPGQDPQFLISFYEKMQSDKGSIPDRFSAQQFSDYHSELNMSSLELGDSALYFCASSPGQGNYGYTFGSGTRLTVV.

The chain combines TRBV6-6 with TRBJ2-1; no firm D call. Germline lookup yields CDR1 MNHNY and CDR2 SVGAGI (reference sequence). V was trimmed by 2 bases and J by 4 bases, leaving 12 bases between them. The CDR3 contains 15 residues. The CDR3 DNA reads as TGTGCCAGCAGTTACAAGCCAGACACATACAATGAGCAGTTCTTC. This translates into CASSYKPDTYNEQFF.

The J gene is TRBJ2-2, the V gene TRBV6-1; a weak D match, TRBD2 (6 bases). The germline V gene has CDR1 MNHNS and CDR2 SASEGT. V was shortened by 4 bases and J by 0 bases, with 12 bases between the two germline ends. CDR3 length: 16 residues. CDR3 region: CASSGGLFANTGELFF. CDR3 bases: TGTGCCAGCAGTGGGGGACTTTTCGCGAACACCGGGGAGCTGTTTTTT.

The V gene is TRBV24-1, the J gene TRBJ1-5; no definite D call. Germline V gene sequence: CDR1 KGHDR, CDR2 SFDVKD. V dropped 9 bases and J dropped 0 bases, with 8 bases sitting between them. This CDR3 comprises 13 residues. The CDR3 loop reads CATRGGSNQPQHF. DNA for the CDR3: TGTGCCACCCGGGGAGGTAGCAATCAGCCCCAGCATTTT.

The chain recombines TRBV9 with TRBJ2-7, with a possible D match to TRBD2 (7 bases). The length of the CDR3 is 15 residues. Germline CDR1 reads SGDLS; CDR2 reads YYNGEE. The V and J ends lost 4 bases and 2 bases respectively, with 16 bases between them. CDR3 nucleotides: TGTGCCAGCAGCCCCCAGGGGAGGGCCCCCTACGAGCAGTACTTC. It specifies CASSPQGRAPYEQYF.

This rearrangement joins TRBV18 to TRBJ2-7; TRBD1 agrees at 9 bases. The germline gives CDR1 KGHSH, CDR2 LQKENI. The CDR3 has 15 residues. The V and J ends lost 5 bases and 6 bases, in that order; junction bases with no gene match: 11. The CDR3: CASSSPTGGKGEQYF. In DNA, the CDR3 is TGTGCCAGCTCATCGCCAACAGGGGGCAAAGGCGAGCAGTACTTC.

J is TRBJ1-2 and V is TRBV18; TRBD1 matches at 7 bases. Germline V gene data show CDR1 as KGHSH and CDR2 as LQKENI. Trimming took 6 bases from V and 10 from J; bases not matched to a gene: 8. This CDR3 contains 12 residues. In DNA, the CDR3 is TGTGCCAGCTCGCTCACAGGGGAGGCCTACACCTTC. This codes for CASSLTGEAYTF. Complete variable domain (other parts from reference TRBV18 and TRBJ1-2): NAGVMQNPRHLVRRRGQEARLRCSPMKGHSHVYWYRQLPEEGLKFMVYLQKENIIDESGMPKERFSAEFPKEGPSILRIQQVVRGDSAAYFCASSLTGEAYTFGSGTRLTVV.

The chain recombines TRBV4-1 with TRBJ1-5, with D possibly matching TRBD1 (6 bases). Germline V gives CDR1 MGHRA, CDR2 YSYEKL. CDR3 size: 17 residues. V shed 1 base and J shed 1 base, with 14 bases lying between them. The CDR3 loop is CASSQVSAGVSNQPQHF. CDR3 nucleotides: TGCGCCAGCAGCCAAGTTTCCGCAGGGGTGAGCAATCAGCCCCAGCATTTT.

The chain links TRBV5-1 to TRBJ1-3; TRBD1 aligns across 7 bases. The germline gives CDR1 SGHRS, CDR2 YFSETQ. J gave up 0 bases and V 1 base, and 13 bases lay outside the gene matches. This CDR3 has 19 amino acids. This CDR3 is CASSLRAWDSTTSGNTIYF. CDR3 coding DNA: TGCGCCAGCAGCTTGAGGGCCTGGGACAGCACTACCTCTGGAAACACCATATATTTT.

This clone was found once. The chain recombines TRBV5-1 with TRBJ2-7, with D maybe TRBD1 (6 bases). The germline CDR1 and CDR2 sequences are SGHRS and YFSETQ. There are 13 residues in the CDR3. Trimming removed 7 bases at V and 0 bases at J, with 11 bases between. The CDR3 is CASGGQSSYEQYF. CDR3 DNA: TGCGCCAGCGGCGGACAGTCCTCCTACGAGCAGTACTTC. The full variable domain, rest sourced from reference TRBV5-1 and TRBJ2-7, is KAGVTQTPRYLIKTRGQQVTLSCSPISGHRSVSWYQQTPGQGLQFLFEYFSETQRNKGNFPGRFSGRQFSNSRSEMNVSTLELGDSALYLCASGGQSSYEQYFGPGTRLTVT.

CDR3 bases: TGTGCCAGCAGAGACTCAACTAATGAAAAACTGTTTTTT. Translated, it gives CASRDSTNEKLFF. The V gene is TRBV28, the J gene TRBJ1-4; D gene unclear. The CDR3 loop spans 13 amino acids. The germline CDR1 and CDR2 sequences are MDHEN and SYDVKM. The V and J ends lost 6 bases and 0 bases respectively, with 5 bases between them.

This rearrangement joins TRBV28 to TRBJ2-7; possible D gene TRBD1, 7 bases. Germline CDR1 and CDR2: MDHEN and SYDVKM. The CDR3 runs to 15 residues. V lost 7 bases, J lost 5 bases, and 21 bases lay in between. The chain's CDR3 is CASTPSGGTADEQYF. Here the CDR3 DNA reads TGTGCCAGCACTCCTTCAGGGGGGACTGCGGACGAGCAGTACTTC.

The chain employs TRBV18 and TRBJ2-7; 9 bases agree with TRBD2. This CDR3 spans 15 amino acids. In germline, CDR1 is KGHSH, CDR2 LQKENI. V dropped 3 bases and J dropped 3; count of bases not matched to a gene: 6. CDR3 protein: CASSPAASGNYEQYF. CDR3 bases: TGTGCCAGCTCACCCGCCGCTAGCGGGAACTACGAGCAGTACTTC.